The clone carrying this TCR beta chain was picked up a small number of times. Its antigen is unknown. These data originate in a study of spatial heterogeneity in lung cancer. About the research overall: The count of detected beta-chain sequences consistently exceeded that of alpha-chain sequences. General study points: The appearance of ubiquitous expanded tumor TCRs in blood was greater at resection than follow-up.

Per the germline V gene, CDR1 is SNHLY and CDR2 is FYNNEI. With 2 bases removed from V and 1 base from J, the gap between germline ends came to 9 bases. This CDR3 spans 15 amino acids. Time point described: sample taken at primary tumor resection. Extraction of whole RNA from tumor, nontumor lung or frozen PBMC preceded unsorted sequencing. The donors were about 67 patients with non-small cell lung cancer that was early-stage and untreated. Every individual TCR cDNA molecule carried its own unique molecular identifier, which allowed correction of PCR and sequencing errors. TCRdb reprocessed the 5' RACE reads with MiXCR, giving one entry per CDR3 protein. The table records 12,000 to 15,000 distinct CDR3 sequences, 7.5% to 10% of them present only once.

The sequence was obtained from a female donor with early-stage non-small cell lung cancer. This chain connects TRBV2 to TRBJ1-5; tentative D call: TRBD1 (5 bases). The material sequenced was PBMCs, taken at surgery. This CDR3 reads CASSERGVSNQPQHF. CDR3 sequence (DNA): TGTGCCAGCAGTGAAAGGGGTGTGAGCAATCAGCCCCAGCATTTT.